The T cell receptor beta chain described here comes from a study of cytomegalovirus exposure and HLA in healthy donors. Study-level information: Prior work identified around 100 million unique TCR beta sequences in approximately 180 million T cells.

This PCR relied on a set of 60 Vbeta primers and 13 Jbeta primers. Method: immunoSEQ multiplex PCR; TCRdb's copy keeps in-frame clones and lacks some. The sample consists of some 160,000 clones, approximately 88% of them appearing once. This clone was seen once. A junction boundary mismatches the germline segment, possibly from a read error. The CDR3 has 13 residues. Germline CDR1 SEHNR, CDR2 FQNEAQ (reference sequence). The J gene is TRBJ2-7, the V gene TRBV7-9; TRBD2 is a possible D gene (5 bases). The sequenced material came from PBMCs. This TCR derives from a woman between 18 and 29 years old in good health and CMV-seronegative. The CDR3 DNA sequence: TGTTCCAGCAGCTTAGGAGGCGGGTCCGAGCAGTACTTC. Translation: CSSSLGGGSEQYF.